The 7 T cell receptor beta chains reported below all come from one sample, sequenced in a study of beta chain features in type 1 diabetes. Expressed TCRB transcripts were sequenced because the isolated RNA had all been reverse transcribed beforehand. Generated by immunoSEQ multiplex PCR, the TCRdb table keeps only in-frame clones and is missing some. Seen here are approximately 470,000 clones, roughly 30% observed once, and the top ten hold 0.05% to 0.065%. Sequenced sample: naive CD4+ T cells from blood. These receptors all come from a man aged 18 to 30 in good health.

This clone was counted between two and nine times. V is TRBV29-1 and J is TRBJ2-1; 8 nucleotides agree with TRBD2. V gave up 0 bases and J gave up 4 bases; unmatched junction bases: 2. This CDR3 is built from 14 residues. Germline CDR1 SQVTM, CDR2 ANQGSEA. The CDR3 sequence: CSVEEQREYNEQFF. CDR3 sequence (DNA): TGCAGCGTTGAAGAGCAGCGGGAGTACAATGAGCAGTTCTTC.

This clone turned up a few times. The CDR3 loop reads CASSEDTGANEQFF. CDR3 DNA sequence: TGTGCCAGCAGTGAAGACACAGGGGCCAATGAGCAGTTCTTC. The rearrangement joins TRBV2 to TRBJ2-1; 7 bases are shared with TRBD1. This CDR3 spans 14 amino acids. The V gene's germline CDR1 is SNHLY and CDR2 FYNNEI. Losses at the gene ends were 1 base for V and 6 bases for J; bases not matched to a gene: 3.

This clone occurred a few times. The V call is TRBV30, the J call TRBJ1-1; D might be TRBD1 (6 bases). V was shortened by 2 bases and J by 5 bases, with 9 bases between the two germline ends. The V gene's germline CDR1 is GTSNPN and CDR2 SVGIG (reference sequence). The CDR3 has 12 amino acids. The CDR3 is CAWSRTGTEAFF. CDR3 DNA: TGTGCCTGGAGTAGAACAGGGACTGAAGCTTTCTTT.

The chain joins TRBV30 to TRBJ2-3, with 7 bases matching TRBD2. Germline CDR1 is GTSNPN and CDR2 is SVGIG (reference sequence). The V and J ends lost 2 bases and 2 bases, in that order; junction bases with no gene match: 10. The CDR3 is 16 amino acids. The CDR3: CAWSNLGGRATDTQYF. Written as DNA, the CDR3 is TGTGCCTGGAGTAATCTCGGGGGGAGGGCCACAGATACGCAGTATTTT.

This clone was counted a few times. The chain uses TRBV5-6 and TRBJ2-1; tentative D call: TRBD2 (5 bases). The V end lost 4 bases, the J end lost 3 bases, and 14 bases lay between the germline ends. Germline values: CDR1 SGHDT, CDR2 YYEEEE. The CDR3 is made up of 15 amino acids. CDR3 bases: TGTGCCAGCAGCGTTGGACTCGAAAACTACAATGAGCAGTTCTTC. It encodes CASSVGLENYNEQFF.

The genes are TRBV28 and TRBJ2-7; D uncertain. The ends were cut back, 1 base at V and 2 bases at J, with 12 bases in the middle. Germline-derived CDR1 and CDR2 are MDHEN and SYDVKM. The CDR3 has 15 residues. The CDR3 is CASSLSQILTYEQYF. CDR3 DNA sequence: TGTGCCAGCAGTTTATCACAGATACTAACCTACGAGCAGTACTTC.

This clone was detected a few times. This chain uses TRBV7-2 with TRBJ2-7, with 7 nucleotides matching TRBD2. V trimming: 6 bases; J trimming: 7 bases; junction bases outside the gene matches: 9. CDR3 length: 13 residues. Germline V gene sequence: CDR1 SGHTA, CDR2 FQGNSA. CDR3 protein: CASSKGREGEQYF. CDR3 in DNA: TGTGCCAGCAGTAAAGGCAGGGAGGGAGAGCAGTACTTC.